The T cell receptor (beta chain) under discussion was sequenced for a study of PD-1 blockade in mismatch repair-deficient tumors. Across the whole study: Enrolled about 2013-2017, patients had progressing, pretreated mismatch repair-deficient cancers of 11 to 13 types. Study-level findings and limits: Tumor-resident clones, often absent from pretreatment blood, expanded after pembrolizumab and then contracted.

Every patient had mismatch repair deficiency by PCR or immunohistochemistry. The TCR-sequenced patients were a few responders to pembrolizumab. This CDR3 contains 13 residues. V dropped 2 bases and J dropped 7 bases, with 9 bases sitting between them. Germline-derived CDR1 and CDR2 are MNHEY and SVGAGI. Method: immunoSEQ multiplex PCR; TCRdb's copy keeps in-frame clones and lacks some. The sample has nearly 25,000 clones; 83% are singletons. Points on this clone: Antigen: not known.

This specimen consisted of peripheral blood, obtained 12 weeks after starting pembrolizumab. V gene TRBV6-5 combines with J gene TRBJ1-5; TRBD1 might be the D (6 bases). The sequence was collected from an adult with mismatch repair-deficient cancer. The chain's CDR3 is CASSYVGGQPQHF. The DNA for the CDR3 is TGTGCCAGCAGTTACGTGGGGGGCCAGCCCCAGCATTTT.